The 32 T cell receptor beta chains below come from one sample, sequenced in a study of cytomegalovirus exposure and HLA in healthy donors. Both 60 Vbeta primers and 13 Jbeta primers went into the PCR. Sequenced by immunoSEQ multiplex PCR; TCRdb stores in-frame clones only, minus some. The data show some 140,000 clones, with 65% to 80% seen just once and about 6.5% held by the top ten. Sequenced sample: PBMCs. All receptors derive from a man aged 35-49 years in good health and CMV-seropositive.

The CDR3 bases are TGCGCCCAAGGGGGGGGGCAAGAGACCCAGTACTTC. Translated: CAQGGGQETQYF. The chain is built from TRBV5-1 and TRBJ2-5; tentative D call: TRBD2 (7 bases). Trimming cost V 10 bases and J 2 bases, with 12 bases left between them. Germline V gene data show CDR1 as SGHRS and CDR2 as YFSETQ. The CDR3 has 12 amino acids.

This chain connects TRBV30 to TRBJ1-1; weak D call: TRBD1 (6 bases). The germline gives CDR1 GTSNPN, CDR2 SVGIG (reference sequence). This CDR3 is 13 amino acids long. Trimming left V 1 base short and J 3 bases short, with 9 bases between. CDR3 residues: CAWSANRDTEAFF. CDR3 coding DNA: TGTGCCTGGAGTGCTAACAGGGACACTGAAGCTTTCTTT.

This chain links TRBV5-4 with TRBJ2-1; D call uncertain. V was clipped by 0 bases and J by 10 bases, with 11 bases between them. The V gene's germline CDR1 is SGHNT and CDR2 YYREEE (reference sequence). The CDR3 spans 13 residues. CDR3 nucleotide sequence: TGTGCCAGCAGCTTGGCCGAGTCACTAGAGCAGTTCTTC. It yields the protein CASSLAESLEQFF.

The J gene is TRBJ1-1, the V gene TRBV7-9; the match to TRBD1 covers 9 bases. CDR3 length: 12 amino acids. Germline V gene sequence: CDR1 SEHNR, CDR2 FQNEAQ (reference sequence). CDR3 sequence (DNA): TGTTCCTCGGGACAGGGCCGGACTGAAGCTTTCTTT. Translated, it gives CSSGQGRTEAFF.

This clone was recorded a few times. It differs at one base from a far larger clone, so likely a read error. The chain couples TRBV28 to TRBJ2-1; TRBD2 agrees at 7 bases. The germline V gene has CDR1 MDHEN and CDR2 SYDVKM. The CDR3 has 19 amino acids. The CDR3 bases are TGTTCCAGCAGTTTATTCCTAGCGGATACTCCCCACTCCTACAATGAGCAGTTCTTC. Encoded protein: CSSSLFLADTPHSYNEQFF. Full variable domain (rest looked up from reference TRBV28 and TRBJ2-1): DVKVTQSSRYLVKRTGEKVFLECVQDMDHENMFWYRQDPGLGLRLIYFSYDVKMKEKGDIPEGYSVSREKKERFSLILESASTNQTSMYLCSSSLFLADTPHSYNEQFFGPGTRLTVL.

Concerning this clone: A read error may produce the germline difference seen at one junction end. The genes are TRBV7-9 and TRBJ2-1; 7 positions match TRBD1. The CDR3 runs 16 residues. Looked up from germline, CDR1 is SEHNR and CDR2 is FQNEAQ (reference sequence). The DNA of the CDR3 is TGTTCCAGCAGCACAAACAGGGGAAGCTTCTACAATGAGCAGTTCTTC. Translating it yields CSSSTNRGSFYNEQFF. Together with reference TRBV7-9 and TRBJ2-1, the CDR3 gives the full variable domain: DTGVSQNPRHKITKRGQNVTFRCDPISEHNRLYWYRQTLGQGPEFLTYFQNEAQLEKSRLLSDRFSAERPKGSFSTLEIQRTEQGDSAMYLCSSSTNRGSFYNEQFFGPGTRLTVL.

This clone appeared a single time. V is TRBV5-4 and J is TRBJ2-5; TRBD2 aligns across 8 bases. J was trimmed by 3 bases and V by 7 bases; bases with no gene match: 8. The CDR3 length is 14 residues. Germline V gene data show CDR1 as SGHNT and CDR2 as YYREEE (reference sequence). The CDR3 nucleotides read TGTGCCAGCTCTGACGGTAGCGGGAAAGAGACCCAGTACTTC. Translated: CASSDGSGKETQYF.

The rearrangement links TRBV5-6 to TRBJ2-5; 8 nucleotides line up with TRBD1. The CDR3 runs to 13 residues. Germline lookup yields CDR1 SGHDT and CDR2 YYEEEE. V dropped 5 bases and J dropped 5; count of bases not matched to a gene: 5. DNA for the CDR3: TGTGCCAGCAGTTCGGACAGGGAGGAGACCCAGTACTTC. Its protein is CASSSDREETQYF. The whole variable domain, filled in from reference TRBV5-6 and TRBJ2-5, reads DAGVTQSPTHLIKTRGQQVTLRCSPKSGHDTVSWYQQALGQGPQFIFQYYEEEERQRGNFPDRFSGHQFPNYSSELNVNALLLGDSALYLCASSSDREETQYFGPGTRLLVL.

V gene TRBV6-6 combines with J gene TRBJ2-7; TRBD1 agrees at 7 bases. This CDR3 comprises 15 residues. V was pared by 5 bases and J by 6 bases, with 13 bases of the junction left unmatched. Germline V gene sequence: CDR1 MNHNY, CDR2 SVGAGI (reference sequence). CDR3 amino acids: CASSLVQGKVGEQYF. The CDR3 nucleotides read TGTGCCAGCAGTCTTGTACAGGGGAAGGTTGGCGAGCAGTACTTC.

This chain links TRBV6-1 with TRBJ2-1, with 7 nucleotides matching TRBD1. Germline V gives CDR1 MNHNS, CDR2 SASEGT. V gave up 7 bases and J gave up 5 bases; unmatched junction bases: 8. The CDR3 sequence is 14 residues long. The CDR3 bases are TGTGCCAGCACATGGCAGGGGGTGGACAATGAGCAGTTCTTC. Protein sequence: CASTWQGVDNEQFF.

The J gene is TRBJ2-7, the V gene TRBV7-9, with 9 bases that match TRBD2. Germline lookup yields CDR1 SEHNR and CDR2 FQNEAQ (reference sequence). V lost 5 bases to trimming and J lost 6 bases; unmatched junction nucleotides: 11. There are 15 residues in the CDR3. CDR3 nucleotide sequence: TGTGCCAGCAGCCCTAATAGCGGGAGTAAAGGCGAGCAGTACTTC. This encodes CASSPNSGSKGEQYF.

The chain combines TRBV28 with TRBJ1-4; D ambiguous. The CDR3 runs 14 residues. Germline CDR1 MDHEN, CDR2 SYDVKM. The V gene lost 8 bases and the J gene lost 0 bases, with 10 bases spanning the gap. DNA for the CDR3: TGTGCCAGCGGTAGACATTCAACTAATGAAAAACTGTTTTTT. It yields the protein CASGRHSTNEKLFF.

By share, this clone ranks as medium-sized. V gene TRBV6-5 combines with J gene TRBJ1-4; 7 positions match TRBD1. The CDR3 is 13 residues long. Unmatched junction bases numbered 3, after V lost 6 bases and J lost 5 bases. Germline CDR1 MNHEY, CDR2 SVGAGI. Here the CDR3 reads CASRRDSNEKLFF. The CDR3 nucleotides are TGTGCCAGCAGAAGGGACAGCAATGAAAAACTGTTTTTT.

The V call is TRBV11-2, the J call TRBJ1-5; D is unclear. The CDR3 runs 13 residues. Trimming shortened V by 1 base and J by 5 bases, and 6 bases separated the two germline ends. Looked up from germline, CDR1 is SGHAT and CDR2 is FQNNGV. The CDR3 region is CASSLASDQPQHF. CDR3 coding DNA: TGTGCCAGCAGCTTAGCGAGCGATCAGCCCCAGCATTTT.

The chain uses TRBV15 and TRBJ2-7; D might be TRBD1 (6 bases). V dropped 3 bases and J dropped 1 base, with 7 bases sitting between them. The CDR3 runs to 13 residues. Germline values: CDR1 LNHNV, CDR2 YYDKDF (reference sequence). CDR3 DNA: TGTGCCACCAGCAGGGACAGTTCCTACGAGCAGTACTTC. Protein product: CATSRDSSYEQYF.

This chain joins TRBV6-4 and TRBJ2-3; D might be TRBD2 (6 bases). This CDR3 comprises 16 residues. The V end was cut by 1 base, the J end by 2 bases, with 13 bases between. Germline assignment: CDR1 MRHNA and CDR2 SNTAGT. This CDR3 is CASSDYLTSNTDTQYF. The CDR3 region has the DNA TGTGCCAGCAGTGACTACCTTACTAGCAACACAGATACGCAGTATTTT.

This sequence joins TRBV2 and TRBJ2-1, with 11 bases matching TRBD2. Germline-derived CDR1 and CDR2 are SNHLY and FYNNEI. This CDR3 is 15 amino acids long. The V gene end was trimmed by 5 bases and the J gene end by 7 bases; junction bases not matched to a gene: 7. The CDR3 region has the DNA TGTGCCAGCAGTATGCTAGCGGGAGGTTGGAATGAGCAGTTCTTC. This codes for CASSMLAGGWNEQFF.

The chain combines TRBV6-1 with TRBJ1-2; 7 nucleotides agree with TRBD1. CDR3 length equals 14 residues. V shed 7 bases, J shed 4 bases, and the junction held 9 bases outside the gene matches. Germline-derived CDR1 and CDR2 are MNHNS and SASEGT. For the CDR3, the DNA is TGTGCCAGCACCACAGGGGCCACGGGCTATGGCTACACCTTC. It specifies CASTTGATGYGYTF.

This sequence joins TRBV29-1 and TRBJ2-7, with TRBD2 matching over 11 bases. Germline CDR1 and CDR2: SQVTM and ANQGSEA. V trimming: 6 bases; J trimming: 4 bases; junction bases outside the gene matches: 2. This CDR3 comprises 12 residues. CDR3 amino acids: CSVGLADYEQYF. DNA for the CDR3: TGCAGCGTGGGACTAGCGGATTACGAGCAGTACTTC.

This clone was found once. The rearrangement links TRBV12-5 to TRBJ2-1; tentatively, D is TRBD1 (6 bases). The CDR3 totals 16 residues. V lost 0 bases, J lost 1 base, and 10 bases lay in between. Germline V gene sequence: CDR1 LGHNT, CDR2 FRNRAP. The CDR3 DNA reads as TGTGCTAGTGGTTTGGTTCGAGGGACATCCTACAATGAGCAGTTCTTC. Translation: CASGLVRGTSYNEQFF.

The chain uses TRBV13 and TRBJ2-7; a weak D match, TRBD1 (5 bases). Trimming cost V 5 bases and J 1 base, with 12 bases left between them. CDR1 is PRHDT and CDR2 is FYEKMQ in the germline V gene (reference sequence). The CDR3 runs to 14 residues. As DNA, the CDR3 is TGTGCCAGCAGCCCCCGGACACTTTCCTACGAGCAGTACTTC. Protein product: CASSPRTLSYEQYF.

The chain carries TRBV28 and TRBJ1-2; D not resolved. CDR3 length equals 13 residues. Trimming left V 3 bases short and J 7 bases short, with 12 bases between. Germline CDR1 and CDR2: MDHEN and SYDVKM. The CDR3 DNA follows: TGTGCCAGCAGTTTGTCCGGGATGGGTGGCTACACCTTC. As protein: CASSLSGMGGYTF.

J is TRBJ1-1 and V is TRBV19, with no clear D. This CDR3 comprises 14 residues. Trimming stripped 6 bases from V and 5 bases from J, with 16 bases between. Germline CDR1 is LNHDA and CDR2 is SQIVND (reference sequence). CDR3 region: CASRPIPERTEAFF. The CDR3 coding sequence is TGTGCCAGTAGACCGATCCCAGAGAGGACTGAAGCTTTCTTT.

The chain joins TRBV19 to TRBJ2-1; TRBD2 aligns across 7 bases. The CDR3 is made up of 17 amino acids. V lost 4 bases to trimming and J lost 5 bases; unmatched junction nucleotides: 14. CDR1 and CDR2 (germline): LNHDA, SQIVND (reference sequence). The CDR3 DNA sequence: TGTGCCAGTAGTACGGCCCCTCAACCTAGCGGAAACAATGAGCAGTTCTTC. It specifies CASSTAPQPSGNNEQFF.

In this sample, this clone turned up a few times. The chain combines TRBV14 with TRBJ1-4, with a possible D match to TRBD1 (6 bases). This CDR3 comprises 12 residues. Trimming took off 1 base at V and 10 bases at J, with 7 bases between the two ends. Germline V CDR1 and CDR2: SGHDN, FVKESK. CDR3 DNA: TGTGCCAGCAGCCAAGGGGGGCGAAAACTGTTTTTT. Its protein is CASSQGGRKLFF.

The J gene is TRBJ2-7, the V gene TRBV27, with D perhaps TRBD1 (6 bases). The germline CDR1 and CDR2 sequences are MNHEY and SMNVEV (reference sequence). Between the trimmed V and J ends, which lost 6 bases and 7 bases, there was a span of 19 bases. The CDR3 runs 14 residues. The CDR3 is CASRPWGGQQEQYF. CDR3 bases: TGTGCCAGCAGACCTTGGGGCGGACAGCAAGAGCAGTACTTC.

The chain recombines TRBV5-5 with TRBJ1-1; a possible D gene is TRBD1 (6 bases). Germline CDR1 is SGHKS and CDR2 is YYEKEE (reference sequence). V lost 1 base to trimming and J lost 0 bases, with 16 bases between them. CDR3 size: 17 residues. CDR3 sequence: CASSLPPGHLMNTEAFF. The CDR3 bases are TGTGCCAGCAGCTTGCCACCGGGACACTTGATGAACACTGAAGCTTTCTTT.

This sequence joins TRBV30 and TRBJ1-4; possibly TRBD1 for D (5 bases). CDR1 is GTSNPN and CDR2 is SVGIG in the germline V gene (reference sequence). This CDR3 comprises 14 residues. V was trimmed by 1 base and J by 4 bases, leaving 10 bases between them. CDR3 region: CAWSERRGNEKLFF. The CDR3 DNA reads TGTGCCTGGAGTGAGCGTAGGGGTAATGAAAAACTGTTTTTT. The full variable domain, with the rest looked up from reference TRBV30 and TRBJ1-4, is SQTIHQWPATLVQPVGSPLSLECTVEGTSNPNLYWYRQAAGRGLQLLFYSVGIGQISSEVPQNLSASRPQDRQFILSSKKLLLSDSGFYLCAWSERRGNEKLFFGSGTQLSVL.

V usage is TRBV19 and J usage is TRBJ2-1; 7 bases are a match to TRBD2. Germline V gene sequence: CDR1 LNHDA, CDR2 SQIVND (reference sequence). The CDR3 contains 14 residues. The V and J ends lost 2 bases and 10 bases, in that order; junction bases with no gene match: 8. As DNA, the CDR3 is TGTGCCAGTAGTATATACGCGGGAGCAAAGGAGCAGTTCTTC. Protein: CASSIYAGAKEQFF.

The chain links TRBV2 to TRBJ2-2, with D perhaps TRBD1 (6 bases). The V gene's germline CDR1 is SNHLY and CDR2 FYNNEI. Trimming took 3 bases from V and 5 from J, leaving 13 bases between them. The CDR3 contains 15 residues. The CDR3 loop is CASSDSRGSTGELFF. DNA of the CDR3: TGTGCCAGCAGTGATTCCAGGGGAAGTACCGGGGAGCTGTTTTTT.

The chain has TRBV2 and TRBJ2-7, with TRBD1 as a possible D gene (5 bases). Looked up from germline, CDR1 is SNHLY and CDR2 is FYNNEI. The CDR3 consists of 12 residues. V lost 7 bases, J lost 2 bases, and 9 bases lay in between. The CDR3 DNA sequence: TGTGCCAGCAAAGGACAAGCCTACGAGCAGTACTTC. Amino acids: CASKGQAYEQYF.

V usage is TRBV6-1 and J usage is TRBJ1-1; TRBD1 is a possible D gene (5 bases). The V and J ends lost 3 bases and 1 base respectively, with 6 bases between them. The CDR3 is 13 residues long. Germline V lookup: CDR1 MNHNS, CDR2 SASEGT. The CDR3 loop is CASSEQGNTEAFF. CDR3 sequence (DNA): TGTGCCAGCAGTGAGCAGGGGAACACTGAAGCTTTCTTT.